Shown below are 8 T cell receptor beta chains from a single sample sequenced in a study of yellow fever vaccine responses in identical twins. One entry per CDR3 protein, called by TCRdb with MiXCR from the RT-PCR reads. Among roughly 17,000 distinct CDR3 sequences listed, approximately 70% were seen once. Sequenced here: T cells from blood (PBMCs), unsorted or a sorted subset (not recorded which), sampled before or after yellow fever vaccination (not recorded which). The receptors shown here come from a woman under 30 who received the yellow fever vaccine.

CDR3 protein: CASGKRGGETQYF. The CDR3 DNA is TGTGCCAGCGGGAAGCGGGGGGGAGAGACCCAGTACTTC. The chain joins TRBV6-1 to TRBJ2-5, with 10 bases identical to TRBD2. J lost 4 bases, V lost 8 bases, and 4 bases had no gene match. The CDR3 contains 13 residues. Germline V gene sequence: CDR1 MNHNS, CDR2 SASEGT.

The gene calls are TRBV2 and TRBJ2-1; D unclear. Trimming took off 1 base at V and 5 bases at J, with 9 bases between the two ends. The CDR3 is 14 amino acids. Per germline, CDR1 SNHLY and CDR2 FYNNEI. The DNA of the CDR3 is TGTGCCAGCAGTGAAGGAAGCGTAAACAATGAGCAGTTCTTC. It encodes CASSEGSVNNEQFF. Together with reference TRBV2 and TRBJ2-1, the CDR3 gives the full variable domain: EPEVTQTPSHQVTQMGQEVILRCVPISNHLYFYWYRQILGQKVEFLVSFYNNEISEKSEIFDDQFSVERPDGSNFTLKIRSTKLEDSAMYFCASSEGSVNNEQFFGPGTRLTVL.

The V gene is TRBV29-1, the J gene TRBJ2-4; TRBD1 might be the D (5 bases). V was pared by 6 bases and J by 6 bases, with 15 bases between. Germline CDR1 and CDR2: SQVTM and ANQGSEA. This CDR3 comprises 13 residues. The CDR3 reads CSVRTYLGNIQYF. CDR3 nucleotide sequence: TGCAGCGTCCGGACATACCTTGGAAACATTCAGTACTTC.

This chain joins TRBV2 and TRBJ2-7; 7 nucleotides align to TRBD1. Trimming cost V 4 bases and J 3 bases; bases outside gene matches: 3. The CDR3 sequence is 13 residues long. The germline CDR1 and CDR2 sequences are SNHLY and FYNNEI. The CDR3, as DNA: TGTGCCAGCAGTGGACAGGGTTTCTACGAGCAGTACTTC. It is translated as CASSGQGFYEQYF. The entire variable domain, with the rest obtained from reference TRBV2 and TRBJ2-7, is as follows: EPEVTQTPSHQVTQMGQEVILRCVPISNHLYFYWYRQILGQKVEFLVSFYNNEISEKSEIFDDQFSVERPDGSNFTLKIRSTKLEDSAMYFCASSGQGFYEQYFGPGTRLTVT.

The sample holds a few counts of this clonotype. The V and J genes are TRBV7-9 and TRBJ2-7, with TRBD1 matching over 7 bases. The germline V gene encodes CDR1 SEHNR and CDR2 FQNEAQ (reference sequence). The CDR3 extends over 14 amino acids. J was trimmed by 5 bases and V by 2 bases; bases with no gene match: 6. CDR3 sequence reads: CASSLRDRDHEQYV. The CDR3 region has the DNA TGTGCCAGCAGCTTAAGAGACAGGGACCACGAGCAGTACGTC.

The rearrangement links TRBV19 to TRBJ1-5; D unresolved. The germline gives CDR1 LNHDA, CDR2 SQIVND (reference sequence). The CDR3 consists of 13 residues. The V end lost 1 base, the J end lost 4 bases, and 5 bases lay between the germline ends. CDR3 sequence (DNA): TGTGCCAGTAGTATAGGAGGGAATCAGCCCCAGCATTTT. Amino acids: CASSIGGNQPQHF.

This chain links TRBV2 with TRBJ2-5, with a tentative D call TRBD1 (6 bases). CDR1 and CDR2 from the germline V gene are SNHLY and FYNNEI. The CDR3 length is 14 residues. Trimming left V 5 bases short and J 4 bases short, with 14 bases between. As DNA, the CDR3 is TGTGCCAGCAGTTGGACCGTGGGGGCAGAGACCCAGTACTTC. This encodes CASSWTVGAETQYF.

The CDR3: CASSKRPGSSGGIEQYF. DNA of the CDR3: TGTGCCAGTAGTAAGAGGCCTGGGTCGTCGGGGGGAATCGAGCAGTACTTC. The V gene is TRBV19, the J gene TRBJ2-7; TRBD2 matches 7 bases. J gave up 6 bases and V 4 bases, and 18 bases lay outside the gene matches. This CDR3 region has 17 residues. Per germline, CDR1 LNHDA and CDR2 SQIVND (reference sequence).